These T cell receptor beta chains were read from a single sample in a study of control samples from healthy donors and cancer patients. The data were produced by immunoSEQ multiplex PCR, yet TCRdb's version contains in-frame clones alone and is incomplete. The sample lists about 140,000 clones; about 89% were seen once. The sample consisted of blood. Every receptor here comes from a man between 18 and 35 years old in good health. The CDR3 runs from the conserved cysteine through the conserved F or W. A D gene is named only where the DNA matches it firmly. A row's size may be missing; if present it is once, few, many or a size class.

j_gene | v_gene | abundance | d_gene | CDR3aa | CDR3nt
TRBJ2-7 | TRBV19 | NA | TRBD1 | CASSSTGTGGHEQYF | TGTGCCAGTAGTAGTACCGGGACAGGGGGTCACGAGCAGTACTTC
TRBJ1-2 | TRBV11-2 | NA | NA | CASSLEGGGNYGYTF | TGTGCCAGCAGCTTAGAGGGGGGTGGCAACTATGGCTACACCTTC
TRBJ1-1 | TRBV12-5 | NA | TRBD1 | CASGLGRDSF | TGTGCTAGTGGTTTGGGGAGGGACAGCTTT
TRBJ1-6 | TRBV6-2/TRBV6-3 | NA | TRBD1 | CASSRGWDRGPNSPLHF | TGTGCCAGCAGTCGGGGTTGGGACAGGGGGCCGAATTCACCCCTCCACTTT
TRBJ1-5 | TRBV6-5 | NA | TRBD1 | CASSNRGPNQPQHF | TGTGCCAGCAGTAACAGGGGACCCAATCAGCCCCAGCATTTT
TRBJ1-2 | TRBV9 | NA | NA | CASSATYGYTF | TGTGCCAGCAGCGCGACTTATGGCTACACCTTC
TRBJ2-7 | TRBV30 | once | TRBD1 | CACSRDRGYEQYF | TGTGCCTGCTCCCGGGACAGGGGCTACGAGCAGTACTTC
TRBJ2-3 | TRBV11-3 | NA | TRBD1 | CASSQYKTGGLVDTQYF | TGTGCCAGCAGCCAGTACAAAACAGGGGGCTTAGTTGATACGCAGTATTTT
TRBJ1-3 | TRBV4-1 | NA | TRBD1 | CASSLQRDRGPGNTIYF | TGCGCCAGCAGCCTACAAAGGGACAGGGGGCCTGGAAACACCATATATTTT
TRBJ2-7 | TRBV10-3 | NA | TRBD2 | CAISEPASGGRAYEQYF | TGTGCCATCAGTGAGCCGGCTAGCGGGGGGAGGGCCTACGAGCAGTACTTC
TRBJ2-2 | TRBV25-1 | NA | NA | CASSRPYTGELFF | TGTGCCAGCAGTAGACCTTACACCGGGGAGCTGTTTTTT
TRBJ1-1 | TRBV15 | once | NA | CATSRLEGHENTEAFF | TGTGCCACCAGCAGACTCGAGGGCCATGAAAACACTGAAGCTTTCTTT
TRBJ1-1 | TRBV3-1/TRBV3-2 | once | TRBD1 | CASSHRGHTEAFF | TGTGCCAGCAGCCACAGGGGGCACACTGAAGCTTTCTTT
TRBJ2-7 | TRBV27 | NA | TRBD2 | CASSSRRDYNEQYF | TGTGCCAGCAGTTCAAGACGGGACTACAACGAGCAGTACTTC
TRBJ1-2 | TRBV7-2 | NA | TRBD1 | CASSPGQGEVGYTF | TGTGCCAGCAGCCCGGGACAGGGAGAAGTAGGCTACACCTTC
TRBJ2-3 | TRBV28 | NA | TRBD2 | CASSRHVTSGTDTQYF | TGTGCCAGCAGTCGCCATGTGACTAGCGGCACAGATACGCAGTATTTT
TRBJ2-3 | TRBV29-1 | NA | NA | CSVRGLYTDTQYF | TGCAGCGTACGGGGGCTATACACAGATACGCAGTATTTT
TRBJ2-7 | TRBV5-1 | NA | NA | CASSLAYSGQGSYEQYF | TGCGCCAGCAGCTTGGCCTATTCGGGACAAGGGTCCTACGAGCAGTACTTC
TRBJ1-2 | TRBV2 | NA | NA | CASRLTGNYGYTF | TGTGCCAGCAGGCTTACAGGGAATTATGGCTACACCTTC
TRBJ2-1 | TRBV11-2 | NA | TRBD2 | CASSHLTSGIGNEQFF | TGTGCCAGCAGTCATTTGACTAGCGGGATTGGGAATGAGCAGTTCTTC
TRBJ2-3 | TRBV7-9 | NA | TRBD2 | CASSLWLAASTDTQYF | TGTGCCAGCAGCTTATGGCTAGCGGCTAGCACAGATACGCAGTATTTT
TRBJ2-1 | TRBV5-1 | NA | TRBD2 | CASSGQTSGGTNEQFF | TGCGCCAGCAGCGGCCAGACTAGCGGGGGGACCAATGAGCAGTTCTTC
TRBJ2-7 | TRBV6-5 | NA | NA | CASSYSTGYEQYF | TGTGCCAGCAGTTACTCGACCGGGTACGAGCAGTACTTC
TRBJ1-4 | TRBV7-9 | NA | TRBD1 | CASSYGTGDEKLFF | TGTGCCAGCAGCTATGGGACAGGTGATGAAAAACTGTTTTTT
TRBJ1-1 | TRBV5-1 | NA | NA | CASSFEGAEAFF | TGCGCCAGCAGCTTCGAGGGGGCTGAAGCTTTCTTT
TRBJ2-7 | TRBV27 | NA | NA | CASSLARGFEQYF | TGTGCCAGCAGTTTAGCTAGGGGCTTCGAGCAGTACTTC
TRBJ2-1 | TRBV3-1/TRBV3-2 | NA | NA | CASSHTESYNEQFF | TGTGCCAGCAGCCACACGGAATCCTACAATGAGCAGTTCTTC
TRBJ2-7 | TRBV6-1 | NA | TRBD1 | CASSGQAYEQYF | TGTGCCAGCAGCGGACAGGCCTACGAGCAGTACTTC
TRBJ1-5 | TRBV24-1 | NA | NA | CATSRHIPVSNQPQHF | TGTGCCACCAGTAGGCATATTCCTGTTAGCAATCAGCCCCAGCATTTT
TRBJ1-3 | TRBV6-4 | NA | NA | CATLSVSQAGNTIYF | TGTGCCACCCTCAGTGTATCCCAAGCCGGAAACACCATATATTTT
TRBJ1-6 | TRBV7-9 | NA | TRBD1 | CASSSDRDLNNSPLHF | TGTGCCAGCAGCTCGGACAGGGATTTGAATAATTCACCCCTCCACTTT
TRBJ2-7 | TRBV14 | NA | NA | CASSQDHFYEQYF | TGTGCCAGCAGCCAAGACCACTTCTACGAGCAGTACTTC
TRBJ1-2 | TRBV5-6 | NA | NA | CASSLVTPLHYGYTF | TGTGCCAGCAGCTTGGTAACGCCGCTCCACTATGGCTACACCTTC